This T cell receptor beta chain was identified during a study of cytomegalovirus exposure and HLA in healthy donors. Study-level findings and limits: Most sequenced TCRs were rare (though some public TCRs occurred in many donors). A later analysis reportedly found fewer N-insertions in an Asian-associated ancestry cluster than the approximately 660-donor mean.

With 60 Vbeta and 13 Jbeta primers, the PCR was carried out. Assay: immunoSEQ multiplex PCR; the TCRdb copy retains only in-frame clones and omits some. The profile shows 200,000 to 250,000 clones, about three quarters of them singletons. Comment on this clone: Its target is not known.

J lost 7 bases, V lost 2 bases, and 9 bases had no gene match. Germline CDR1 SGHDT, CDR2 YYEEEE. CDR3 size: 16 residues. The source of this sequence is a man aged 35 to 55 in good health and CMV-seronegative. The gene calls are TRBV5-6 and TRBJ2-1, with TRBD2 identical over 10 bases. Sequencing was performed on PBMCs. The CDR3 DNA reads TGTGCCAGCAGCTTCGTTCCGGGACTAGCGTTGAATGAGCAGTTCTTC. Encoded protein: CASSFVPGLALNEQFF.